The 19 T cell receptor beta chains listed next were all sequenced from one sample in a study of OX40 agonist ivuxolimab in advanced cancers. Assay used: immunoSEQ multiplex PCR; TCRdb lists only in-frame clones, some missing. The sample records 60,000 to 75,000 clones, 80% to 90% being singletons. This sample comprised CD4+ or CD8+ T cells sorted from blood, obtained in a trial of the OX40 agonist ivuxolimab. These receptors were collected from an adult with an advanced solid tumor such as melanoma, head and neck, liver or kidney cancer.

This chain connects TRBV11-2 to TRBJ1-2; D is possibly TRBD1 (5 bases). The germline V and J ends were trimmed by 0 bases and 3 bases, with 5 bases remaining between them. The CDR3 consists of 13 residues. Germline CDR1 is SGHAT and CDR2 is FQNNGV. Here the CDR3 reads CASSLEGDYGYTF. The CDR3 nucleotides are TGTGCCAGCAGCTTAGAGGGGGACTATGGCTACACCTTC. Full variable domain (missing parts from reference TRBV11-2 and TRBJ1-2): EAGVAQSPRYKIIEKRQSVAFWCNPISGHATLYWYQQILGQGPKLLIQFQNNGVVDDSQLPKDRFSAERLKGVDSTLKIQPAKLEDSAVYLCASSLEGDYGYTFGSGTRLTVV.

This clone occurred once. The rearrangement uses TRBV10-3 and TRBJ2-3; D remains unclear. Deletions cut 1 base from V and 4 bases from J, with 9 bases between. This CDR3 has 14 residues. Germline CDR1 and CDR2: ENHRY and SYGVKD. The CDR3 nucleotides are TGTGCCATCAGTGAGTGGTTAGGCGCAGATACGCAGTATTTT. Protein sequence: CAISEWLGADTQYF.

This clone has only a few counts. The V call is TRBV30, the J call TRBJ1-3, with D unclear. CDR1 is GTSNPN, CDR2 SVGIG, per germline (reference sequence). The V end lost 3 bases, the J end lost 9 bases, and 15 bases lay between the germline ends. The CDR3 has 13 amino acids. In DNA, the CDR3 is TGTGCCTGGAGACCAGGCTATCGACGCACCATATATTTT. Translation gives CAWRPGYRRTIYF. Variable domain in full (rest from reference TRBV30 and TRBJ1-3): SQTIHQWPATLVQPVGSPLSLECTVEGTSNPNLYWYRQAAGRGLQLLFYSVGIGQISSEVPQNLSASRPQDRQFILSSKKLLLSDSGFYLCAWRPGYRRTIYFGEGSWLTVV.

This rearrangement joins TRBV28 to TRBJ2-2; 9 nucleotides agree with TRBD2. The CDR3 is 15 amino acids. CDR1 MDHEN and CDR2 SYDVKM come from the germline V gene. V lost 2 bases and J lost 7; bases outside the gene matches: 5. This CDR3 reads CASSLGGRAHGELFF. The CDR3 bases are TGTGCCAGCAGTTTAGGCGGGAGGGCCCACGGGGAGCTGTTTTTT. Drawing the rest from reference TRBV28 and TRBJ2-2, the complete variable domain is DVKVTQSSRYLVKRTGEKVFLECVQDMDHENMFWYRQDPGLGLRLIYFSYDVKMKEKGDIPEGYSVSREKKERFSLILESASTNQTSMYLCASSLGGRAHGELFFGEGSRLTVL.

The V and J genes are TRBV6-9 and TRBJ2-1; 11 nucleotides line up with TRBD2. From germline, CDR1 is MNHGY and CDR2 SVAAGI. The length of the CDR3 is 15 residues. The V gene end was trimmed by 4 bases and the J gene end by 9 bases; junction bases not matched to a gene: 8. In DNA, the CDR3 is TGTGCCAGCAGTTCCGTGGCTAGCGGGAGGAGTGAGCAGTTCTTC. It specifies CASSSVASGRSEQFF.

The chain uses TRBV5-1 and TRBJ2-7, with 8 bases matching TRBD1. The CDR3 runs to 15 residues. After removal of 2 bases from V and 3 bases from J, the junction contained 7 bases not matched to a gene. Germline CDR1 SGHRS, CDR2 YFSETQ. CDR3 DNA sequence: TGCGCCAGCAGCTTAGAAACAGGGGGAGGCTACGAGCAGTACTTC. Protein sequence: CASSLETGGGYEQYF.

The V call is TRBV7-3, the J call TRBJ2-3, with TRBD2 matching over 8 bases. V shed 5 bases, J shed 0 bases, and the junction held 7 bases outside the gene matches. The length of the CDR3 is 16 residues. Germline-derived CDR1 and CDR2 are SGHTA and FQGTGA. CDR3 sequence reads: CASSLPGLESTDTQYF. In DNA form, the CDR3 reads TGTGCCAGCAGCCTACCGGGACTAGAAAGCACAGATACGCAGTATTTT.

The chain links TRBV11-3 to TRBJ1-1; maybe TRBD1 (6 bases). V was trimmed by 0 bases and J by 11 bases, leaving 13 bases between them. Germline assignment: CDR1 SGHNT and CDR2 YENEEA. This CDR3 is 13 amino acids long. CDR3 sequence (DNA): TGTGCCAGCAGCTTAGATCGGGGGGGGCAGGCTTTCTTT. This sequence encodes CASSLDRGGQAFF. Based on the CDR3 plus reference TRBV11-3 and TRBJ1-1, the full variable domain is EAGVVQSPRYKIIEKKQPVAFWCNPISGHNTLYWYLQNLGQGPELLIRYENEEAVDDSQLPKDRFSAERLKGVDSTLKIQPAELGDSAVYLCASSLDRGGQAFFGQGTRLTVV.

The chain combines TRBV6-1 with TRBJ2-7, with TRBD2 matching over 7 bases. V gave up 7 bases and J gave up 2 bases; unmatched junction bases: 11. Germline V lookup: CDR1 MNHNS, CDR2 SASEGT. The CDR3 is made up of 15 amino acids. Here the CDR3 reads CASNGRLAATYEQYF. The CDR3 nucleotides are TGTGCCAGCAATGGGAGGCTAGCGGCGACCTACGAGCAGTACTTC.

The V gene is TRBV28, the J gene TRBJ1-5; D ambiguous. From germline, CDR1 is MDHEN and CDR2 SYDVKM. The CDR3 covers 14 residues. The ends were cut back, 4 bases at V and 4 bases at J, with 11 bases in the middle. CDR3 bases: TGTGCCAGCAGTTCAAACACAGTAAATCAGCCCCAGCATTTT. Protein product: CASSSNTVNQPQHF.

This clone was observed a handful of times. The chain links TRBV7-9 to TRBJ2-1; TRBD1 is a possible D gene (6 bases). The CDR3 totals 17 residues. V dropped 5 bases and J dropped 1 base, with 18 bases sitting between them. Germline V lookup: CDR1 SEHNR, CDR2 FQNEAQ (reference sequence). The CDR3 is CASSQQGFGWSYNEQFF. CDR3 in DNA: TGTGCCAGCAGCCAACAGGGTTTTGGTTGGTCCTACAATGAGCAGTTCTTC.

V gene TRBV5-1 combines with J gene TRBJ1-2; TRBD1 agrees at 9 bases. Germline CDR1 is SGHRS and CDR2 is YFSETQ. The trim removed 0 bases at V and 7 bases at J, leaving 7 bases unmatched. The CDR3 runs to 15 residues. CDR3 nucleotide sequence: TGCGCCAGCAGCTTGGGGCCGGGACAGGGCCCTGGCTACACCTTC. It is translated as CASSLGPGQGPGYTF.

This clone is a singleton in its sample. The J gene is TRBJ2-3, the V gene TRBV2; TRBD1 matches at 9 bases. Trimming at V came to 5 bases and at J to 5 bases, leaving 8 bases not matched to a gene. The germline V gene has CDR1 SNHLY and CDR2 FYNNEI. The CDR3 extends over 15 amino acids. In DNA, the CDR3 is TGTGCCAGCAGTCGACAGGGGGGGGAAGTAGATACGCAGTATTTT. It yields the protein CASSRQGGEVDTQYF.

In nucleotides, the CDR3 is TGTGCCAGCAGGTTTTCACAGGAGCAGTACTTC. This gives the protein CASRFSQEQYF. The V call is TRBV2, the J call TRBJ2-7; D not resolved. This CDR3 is 11 amino acids long. Germline V gene sequence: CDR1 SNHLY, CDR2 FYNNEI. The V end lost 6 bases, the J end lost 7 bases, and 10 bases lay between the germline ends.

This chain uses TRBV6-6 with TRBJ2-1; 11 bases are shared with TRBD2. Germline-derived CDR1 and CDR2 are MNHNY and SVGAGI (reference sequence). The trim removed 6 bases at V and 8 bases at J, leaving 12 bases unmatched. This CDR3 contains 16 residues. Here the CDR3 DNA reads TGTGCCAGCAGAACTACTGGACTAGCGGGTAGGGATGAGCAGTTCTTC. It translates to CASRTTGLAGRDEQFF.

The chain employs TRBV28 and TRBJ1-1; D uncertain. This CDR3 spans 12 amino acids. The germline V and J ends were trimmed by 2 bases and 3 bases, with 4 bases remaining between them. Germline lookup yields CDR1 MDHEN and CDR2 SYDVKM. CDR3 sequence reads: CASSLPHTEAFF. The CDR3 DNA sequence: TGTGCCAGCAGTTTACCACACACTGAAGCTTTCTTT. Variable domain in full (rest from reference TRBV28 and TRBJ1-1): DVKVTQSSRYLVKRTGEKVFLECVQDMDHENMFWYRQDPGLGLRLIYFSYDVKMKEKGDIPEGYSVSREKKERFSLILESASTNQTSMYLCASSLPHTEAFFGQGTRLTVV.

The chain couples TRBV6-1 to TRBJ1-2, with TRBD1 matching 7 bases. The germline CDR1 and CDR2 sequences are MNHNS and SASEGT. After removal of 4 bases from V and 6 bases from J, the junction contained 11 bases not matched to a gene. This CDR3 is 15 amino acids long. CDR3 in amino acids: CASSASTGVVDGYTF. The DNA for the CDR3 is TGTGCCAGCAGTGCCTCTACAGGGGTGGTGGATGGCTACACCTTC.

This clone has only one observation. The V gene is TRBV18, the J gene TRBJ1-1, with TRBD1 as a possible D gene (5 bases). The CDR3 is 15 amino acids. The ends were cut back, 8 bases at V and 0 bases at J, with 16 bases in the middle. CDR1 and CDR2 from the germline V gene are KGHSH and LQKENI. CDR3 amino acids: CASGWGTNMNTEAFF. The CDR3 nucleotides read TGTGCCAGCGGGTGGGGCACTAACATGAACACTGAAGCTTTCTTT.

This clone has just a few counts. V and J are TRBV2 and TRBJ1-4, with TRBD1 identical over 8 bases. The CDR3 has 15 amino acids. Germline CDR1 is SNHLY and CDR2 is FYNNEI. The V and J ends lost 6 bases and 5 bases, in that order; junction bases with no gene match: 8. The DNA of the CDR3 is TGTGCCAGCAGCGCCAGGGACAGGCGGAATGAAAAACTGTTTTTT. Protein sequence: CASSARDRRNEKLFF.